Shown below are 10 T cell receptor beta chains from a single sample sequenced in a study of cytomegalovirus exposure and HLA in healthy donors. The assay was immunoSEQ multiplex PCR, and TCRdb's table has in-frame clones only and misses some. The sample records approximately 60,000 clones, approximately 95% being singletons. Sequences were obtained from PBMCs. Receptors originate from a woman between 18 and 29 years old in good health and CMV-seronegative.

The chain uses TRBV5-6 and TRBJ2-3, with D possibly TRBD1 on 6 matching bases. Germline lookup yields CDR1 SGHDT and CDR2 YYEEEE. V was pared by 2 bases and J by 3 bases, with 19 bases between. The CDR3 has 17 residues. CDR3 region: CASSFPGDLVLTDTQYF. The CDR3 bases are TGTGCCAGCAGCTTTCCAGGGGACCTTGTCCTAACAGATACGCAGTATTTT.

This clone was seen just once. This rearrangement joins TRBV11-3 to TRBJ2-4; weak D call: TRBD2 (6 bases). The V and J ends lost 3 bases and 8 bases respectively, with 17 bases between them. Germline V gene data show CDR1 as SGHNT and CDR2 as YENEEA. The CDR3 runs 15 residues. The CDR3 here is CASSFRRLANDIQYF. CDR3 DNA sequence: TGTGCCAGCAGCTTTAGACGTCTAGCGAATGACATTCAGTACTTC.

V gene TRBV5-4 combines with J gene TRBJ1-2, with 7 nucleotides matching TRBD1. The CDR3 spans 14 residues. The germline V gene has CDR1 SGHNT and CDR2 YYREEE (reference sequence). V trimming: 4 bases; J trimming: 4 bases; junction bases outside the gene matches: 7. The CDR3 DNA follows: TGTGCCAGCAGCGTAAAGACAGGGTCCTATGGCTACACCTTC. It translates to CASSVKTGSYGYTF. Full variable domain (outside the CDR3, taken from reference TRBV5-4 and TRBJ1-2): ETGVTQSPTHLIKTRGQQVTLRCSSQSGHNTVSWYQQALGQGPQFIFQYYREEENGRGNFPPRFSGLQFPNYSSELNVNALELDDSALYLCASSVKTGSYGYTFGSGTRLTVV.

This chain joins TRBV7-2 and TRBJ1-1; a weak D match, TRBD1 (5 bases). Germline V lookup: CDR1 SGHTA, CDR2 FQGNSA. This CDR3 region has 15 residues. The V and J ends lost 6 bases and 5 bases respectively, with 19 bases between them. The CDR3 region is CASSWGGAGLTEAFF. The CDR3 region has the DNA TGTGCCAGCAGTTGGGGAGGGGCAGGGCTGACTGAAGCTTTCTTT.

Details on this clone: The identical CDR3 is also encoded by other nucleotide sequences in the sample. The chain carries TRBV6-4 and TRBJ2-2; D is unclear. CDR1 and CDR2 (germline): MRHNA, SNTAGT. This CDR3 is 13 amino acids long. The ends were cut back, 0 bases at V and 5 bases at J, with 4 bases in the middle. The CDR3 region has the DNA TGTGCCAGCAGTGACTCATCAACCGGGGAGCTGTTTTTT. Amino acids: CASSDSSTGELFF.

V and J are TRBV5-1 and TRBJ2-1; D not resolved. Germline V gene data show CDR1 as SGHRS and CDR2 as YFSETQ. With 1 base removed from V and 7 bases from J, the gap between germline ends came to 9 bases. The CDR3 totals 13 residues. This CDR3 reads CASSLNENNEQFF. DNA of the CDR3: TGCGCCAGCAGCTTGAACGAGAATAATGAGCAGTTCTTC.

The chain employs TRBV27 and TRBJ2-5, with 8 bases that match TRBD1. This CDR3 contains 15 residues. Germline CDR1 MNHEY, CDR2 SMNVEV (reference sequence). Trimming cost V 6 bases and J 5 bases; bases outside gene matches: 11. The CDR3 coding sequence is TGTGCCAGCAGACCATCAGGGGGCGCGGGGGAGACCCAGTACTTC. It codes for CASRPSGGAGETQYF.

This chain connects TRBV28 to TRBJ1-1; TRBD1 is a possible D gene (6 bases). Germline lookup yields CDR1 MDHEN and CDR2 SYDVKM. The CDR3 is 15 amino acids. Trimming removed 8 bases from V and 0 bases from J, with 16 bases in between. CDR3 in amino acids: CASRQPDSVNTEAFF. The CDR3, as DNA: TGTGCCAGCCGACAACCGGACAGTGTGAACACTGAAGCTTTCTTT. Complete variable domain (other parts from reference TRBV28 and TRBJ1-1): DVKVTQSSRYLVKRTGEKVFLECVQDMDHENMFWYRQDPGLGLRLIYFSYDVKMKEKGDIPEGYSVSREKKERFSLILESASTNQTSMYLCASRQPDSVNTEAFFGQGTRLTVV.

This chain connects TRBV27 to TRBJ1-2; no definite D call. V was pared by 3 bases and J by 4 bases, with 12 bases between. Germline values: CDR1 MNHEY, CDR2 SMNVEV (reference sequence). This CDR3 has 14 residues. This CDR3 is CASSLHRLAYGYTF. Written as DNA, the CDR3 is TGTGCCAGCAGTTTGCACCGACTGGCCTATGGCTACACCTTC.

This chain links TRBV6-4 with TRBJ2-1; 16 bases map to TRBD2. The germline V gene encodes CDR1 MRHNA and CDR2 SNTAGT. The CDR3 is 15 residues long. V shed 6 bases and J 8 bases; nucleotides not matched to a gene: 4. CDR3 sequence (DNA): TGTGCCAGCAGGGGACTAGCGGGAGGGTCGGATGAGCAGTTCTTC. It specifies CASRGLAGGSDEQFF.